The clone carrying this TCR beta chain was counted between two and nine times. Germline V gene lookup returns CDR1 SEHNR and CDR2 FQNEAQ (reference sequence). This CDR3 region has 11 residues. Trimming took 5 bases from V and 13 from J, leaving 12 bases between them. This specimen comes from a study of CD8 T cells in ankylosing spondylitis. TCRdb ran MiXCR on the 5' RACE reads and lists one entry per CDR3 protein. The sample has 350,000 to 400,000 distinct CDR3 sequences, roughly 20% seen once. The chain recombines TRBV7-9 with TRBJ1-3; D may be TRBD1 (5 bases). The sequence was collected from a male donor with ankylosing spondylitis or in good health (not recorded which). Sample: blood, either unsorted or a sorted T cell fraction (not recorded which). The CDR3 loop reads CASSLREGIYF. In DNA, the CDR3 is TGTGCCAGCAGCCTCAGGGAAGGGATATATTTT. The complete variable domain, with remaining parts taken from reference TRBV7-9 and TRBJ1-3, reads DTGVSQNPRHKITKRGQNVTFRCDPISEHNRLYWYRQTLGQGPEFLTYFQNEAQLEKSRLLSDRFSAERPKGSFSTLEIQRTEQGDSAMYLCASSLREGIYFGEGSWLTVV.